The next 30 T cell receptor beta chains were all read from a single sample in a study of T cell responses to AZD1222 COVID-19 vaccine. Repertoires were generated with immunoSEQ multiplex PCR, while TCRdb's copy carries only in-frame clones and drops some. The table has some 120,000 clones, over 80% seen once. This sample comprised peripheral blood, obtained on day 0 of AZD1222 vaccination. Receptors originate from an adult in good health.

This clone was seen a few times. CDR3 bases: TGTGCCAGCAGCCAAGACTGGGGGGGGGCGTCAGATACGCAGTATTTT. This encodes CASSQDWGGASDTQYF. The J gene is TRBJ2-3, the V gene TRBV3-1 (or the pseudogene TRBV3-2), with a weak D call TRBD2 (7 bases). Trimming left V 0 bases short and J 4 bases short, with 14 bases between. The germline V gene encodes CDR1 LGHDT and CDR2 YNNKEL (reference sequence). The CDR3 spans 16 residues.

This chain uses TRBV6-2 or TRBV6-3 with TRBJ2-7; 7 nucleotides line up with TRBD1. CDR1 and CDR2 (germline): MNHEY, SVGEGT. V gave up 3 bases and J gave up 3 bases; unmatched junction bases: 11. The CDR3 spans 16 residues. The DNA for the CDR3 is TGTGCCAGCAGTTATCCCCCCTATAGGACAGGCTACGAGCAGTACTTC. Its translation is CASSYPPYRTGYEQYF.

This rearrangement joins TRBV4-2 to TRBJ2-1; weak D call: TRBD2 (6 bases). This CDR3 comprises 17 residues. Germline V gene lookup returns CDR1 LGHNA and CDR2 YNFKEQ. V was clipped by 0 bases and J by 6 bases, with 18 bases between them. CDR3 amino acids: CASSQEGVGSSVNEQFF. CDR3 coding DNA: TGTGCCAGCAGCCAAGAAGGTGTCGGGAGTTCAGTCAATGAGCAGTTCTTC.

The V call is TRBV29-1, the J call TRBJ2-5; D gene uncertain. CDR1 is SQVTM and CDR2 is ANQGSEA in the germline V gene. Trimming pared 4 bases from V and 4 bases from J, leaving 16 bases between. The length of the CDR3 is 14 residues. Here the CDR3 reads CSVVWAGRVETQYF. CDR3 DNA sequence: TGCAGCGTTGTTTGGGCAGGAAGGGTAGAGACCCAGTACTTC.

The chain couples TRBV3-1 (or the pseudogene TRBV3-2) to TRBJ2-7, with a tentative D call TRBD1 (5 bases). The CDR3 spans 13 residues. V dropped 4 bases and J dropped 1 base, with 8 bases sitting between them. Germline CDR1 is LGHDT and CDR2 is YNNKEL (reference sequence). CDR3 sequence: CASSPDISYEQYF. CDR3 in DNA: TGTGCCAGCAGCCCGGACATATCCTACGAGCAGTACTTC.

The chain combines TRBV4-2 with TRBJ1-2; D unclear. Germline-derived CDR1 and CDR2 are LGHNA and YNFKEQ. The CDR3 extends over 15 amino acids. Deletions cut 4 bases from V and 4 bases from J, with 16 bases between. The CDR3 region is CASSPPGGSSYGYTF. The CDR3 DNA sequence: TGTGCCAGCAGCCCTCCGGGCGGTTCCTCCTATGGCTACACCTTC.

The rearrangement joins TRBV19 to TRBJ1-5, with D tentatively TRBD1 (6 bases). This CDR3 comprises 15 residues. V dropped 4 bases and J dropped 5 bases, with 15 bases sitting between them. The germline V gene encodes CDR1 LNHDA and CDR2 SQIVND (reference sequence). The CDR3 protein is CASSTPTGLHQPQHF. The CDR3, as DNA: TGTGCCAGTAGTACCCCTACAGGGCTCCATCAGCCCCAGCATTTT.

J is TRBJ1-6 and V is TRBV28, with D uncertain. CDR1 is MDHEN and CDR2 is SYDVKM in the germline V gene. Trimming stripped 2 bases from V and 5 bases from J, with 13 bases between. CDR3 length: 16 amino acids. The CDR3 region is CASSLEGSRDNSPLHF. The CDR3, as DNA: TGTGCCAGCAGTTTAGAGGGCAGTAGAGATAATTCACCCCTCCACTTT.

This chain connects TRBV28 to TRBJ1-4; D not resolved. Germline CDR1 reads MDHEN; CDR2 reads SYDVKM. The V gene lost 6 bases and the J gene lost 6 bases, with 2 bases spanning the gap. The CDR3 is 10 residues long. The CDR3 spells CASRHEKLFF. The CDR3 nucleotides are TGTGCCAGCAGACATGAAAAACTGTTTTTT.

V gene TRBV6-5 combines with J gene TRBJ1-6; 7 positions agree with TRBD1. The CDR3 has 15 amino acids. The germline V gene encodes CDR1 MNHEY and CDR2 SVGAGI. V lost 4 bases and J lost 9; bases outside the gene matches: 9. For the CDR3, the DNA is TGTGCCAGCAGTTTACCCAGACAGGGCGGTTCACCCCTCCACTTT. It codes for CASSLPRQGGSPLHF.

This chain links TRBV21-1 with TRBJ2-1; the table's D call TRBD2 went unverified against the DNA. TRBV21-1 is described as a pseudogene. The CDR3 covers 17 residues. CDR3 DNA: TGTGCCAGCACGCCCCTAGGAGATCAGAGCACCTACAATGAGCAGTTCTTC. This codes for CASTPLGDQSTYNEQFF.

The chain combines TRBV6-6 with TRBJ2-7; D perhaps matches TRBD1 (7 bases). Germline V gene lookup returns CDR1 MNHNY and CDR2 SVGAGI (reference sequence). The CDR3 has 15 amino acids. V lost 6 bases to trimming and J lost 2 bases, with 17 bases between them. CDR3 bases: TGTGCCAGCAGGGAGAGGGCGGGACAGCCCTACGAGCAGTACTTC. Its protein is CASRERAGQPYEQYF.

The gene calls are TRBV28 and TRBJ2-7, with D hard to call. V was clipped by 2 bases and J by 2 bases, with 16 bases between them. CDR1 MDHEN and CDR2 SYDVKM come from the germline V gene. There are 16 residues in the CDR3. CDR3 nucleotides: TGTGCCAGCAGTTTACTATTGAAGGGTTCAGCCTACGAGCAGTACTTC. This encodes CASSLLLKGSAYEQYF. Variable domain in full (rest from reference TRBV28 and TRBJ2-7): DVKVTQSSRYLVKRTGEKVFLECVQDMDHENMFWYRQDPGLGLRLIYFSYDVKMKEKGDIPEGYSVSREKKERFSLILESASTNQTSMYLCASSLLLKGSAYEQYFGPGTRLTVT.

The chain is built from TRBV15 and TRBJ2-7; weak D call: TRBD2 (5 bases). Trimming removed 0 bases from V and 2 bases from J, with 20 bases in between. CDR1 is LNHNV and CDR2 is YYDKDF in the germline V gene (reference sequence). The CDR3 loop spans 18 amino acids. CDR3 coding DNA: TGTGCCACCAGCAGAGATCGGGGTCGGTCCCCTGGAACCTACGAGCAGTACTTC. This encodes CATSRDRGRSPGTYEQYF.

The rearrangement joins TRBV5-1 to TRBJ2-5; the D gene is possibly TRBD1 (6 bases). CDR3 length: 14 residues. The ends were cut back, 2 bases at V and 5 bases at J, with 13 bases in the middle. The germline CDR1 and CDR2 sequences are SGHRS and YFSETQ. CDR3 region: CASSFGGGAETQYF. DNA of the CDR3: TGCGCCAGCAGCTTTGGTGGGGGCGCGGAGACCCAGTACTTC. Combining the CDR3 with reference TRBV5-1 and TRBJ2-5 gives the whole variable domain KAGVTQTPRYLIKTRGQQVTLSCSPISGHRSVSWYQQTPGQGLQFLFEYFSETQRNKGNFPGRFSGRQFSNSRSEMNVSTLELGDSALYLCASSFGGGAETQYFGPGTRLLVL.

This chain uses TRBV27 with TRBJ2-7, with 9 nucleotides matching TRBD1. J gave up 2 bases and V 6 bases, and 2 bases lay outside the gene matches. This CDR3 has 13 amino acids. The germline V gene encodes CDR1 MNHEY and CDR2 SMNVEV (reference sequence). DNA of the CDR3: TGTGCCAGCAGGGGACAGGGTACCTACGAGCAGTACTTC. It codes for CASRGQGTYEQYF.

The chain couples TRBV6-1 to TRBJ2-5, with 8 bases lining up with TRBD2. This CDR3 comprises 16 residues. The V segment lost 2 bases and the J segment 5 bases; nucleotides outside the gene matches: 10. Germline-derived CDR1 and CDR2 are MNHNS and SASEGT. The CDR3 sequence is CASSENPGLAGETQYF. The CDR3 coding sequence is TGTGCCAGCAGTGAAAACCCCGGACTAGCAGGGGAGACCCAGTACTTC.

A few counts support this clone. The chain uses TRBV18 and TRBJ2-3; D tentatively fits TRBD1 or TRBD2 (5 bases each). V was trimmed by 3 bases and J by 1 base, leaving 17 bases between them. Germline CDR1 KGHSH, CDR2 LQKENI. The CDR3 consists of 17 residues. CDR3 sequence reads: CASSPGRAPEGTDTQYF. The CDR3 DNA reads TGTGCCAGCTCACCGGGACGGGCGCCGGAGGGCACAGATACGCAGTATTTT.

CDR3 nucleotide sequence: TGTGCCAGCAGCTTAACTACAGGGTGGTCTTACAATGAGCAGTTCTTC. Its protein product is CASSLTTGWSYNEQFF. V gene TRBV5-8 combines with J gene TRBJ2-1, with a tentative D call TRBD1 (6 bases). V lost 2 bases and J 4 bases, leaving 16 bases between the germline ends. The CDR3 spans 16 residues. CDR1 SGHTS and CDR2 YDEGEE come from the germline V gene. The variable domain in full, completed from reference TRBV5-8 and TRBJ2-1, reads EAGVTQSPTHLIKTRGQQATLRCSPISGHTSVYWYQQALGLGLQFLLWYDEGEERNRGNFPPRFSGRQFPNYSSELNVNALELEDSALYLCASSLTTGWSYNEQFFGPGTRLTVL.

V and J are TRBV7-9 and TRBJ2-3; D may be TRBD2 (6 bases). V lost 4 bases and J 5 bases, leaving 19 bases between the germline ends. This CDR3 region has 16 residues. The germline V gene has CDR1 SEHNR and CDR2 FQNEAQ (reference sequence). The chain's CDR3 is CASSSFGSYAGDTQYF. CDR3 coding DNA: TGTGCCAGCAGCTCTTTCGGGAGTTATGCCGGAGATACGCAGTATTTT.

The V gene is TRBV5-4, the J gene TRBJ2-5; maybe TRBD1 (5 bases). The CDR3 covers 15 residues. V lost 4 bases to trimming and J lost 3 bases, with 16 bases between them. CDR1 SGHNT and CDR2 YYREEE come from the germline V gene (reference sequence). This CDR3 is CASSPQGIGEETQYF. CDR3 DNA: TGTGCCAGCAGCCCCCAGGGAATTGGGGAAGAGACCCAGTACTTC.

This clone was counted only a few times. V usage is TRBV5-6 and J usage is TRBJ2-7; TRBD1 matches 7 bases. In germline, CDR1 is SGHDT, CDR2 YYEEEE. V shed 0 bases and J 4 bases; nucleotides not matched to a gene: 4. This CDR3 contains 14 residues. The CDR3, as DNA: TGTGCCAGCAGCTTGGGACAGGGCGGATACGAGCAGTACTTC. Translation: CASSLGQGGYEQYF. The full variable domain, in which reference TRBV5-6 and TRBJ2-7 provide the parts outside the CDR3, is DAGVTQSPTHLIKTRGQQVTLRCSPKSGHDTVSWYQQALGQGPQFIFQYYEEEERQRGNFPDRFSGHQFPNYSSELNVNALLLGDSALYLCASSLGQGGYEQYFGPGTRLTVT.

The V and J genes are TRBV28 and TRBJ2-2, with D maybe TRBD1 (5 bases). Germline values: CDR1 MDHEN, CDR2 SYDVKM. The V gene lost 6 bases and the J gene lost 4 bases, with 9 bases spanning the gap. The CDR3 extends over 13 amino acids. CDR3 nucleotides: TGTGCCAGCAGGTGGACAAGCACCGGGGAGCTGTTTTTT. The encoded protein is CASRWTSTGELFF. Variable domain in full (rest from reference TRBV28 and TRBJ2-2): DVKVTQSSRYLVKRTGEKVFLECVQDMDHENMFWYRQDPGLGLRLIYFSYDVKMKEKGDIPEGYSVSREKKERFSLILESASTNQTSMYLCASRWTSTGELFFGEGSRLTVL.

V and J are TRBV5-6 and TRBJ1-4; 7 positions match TRBD1. Germline-derived CDR1 and CDR2 are SGHDT and YYEEEE. The CDR3 is 15 amino acids. Trimming cost V 1 base and J 1 base; bases outside gene matches: 1. CDR3 residues: CASSLTGVTNEKLFF. In nucleotides, the CDR3 is TGTGCCAGCAGCTTGACAGGGGTAACTAATGAAAAACTGTTTTTT.

This chain uses TRBV7-2 with TRBJ1-1; D is unresolved. CDR3 length: 14 residues. V shed 2 bases and J shed 2 bases, with 9 bases lying between them. Germline V gene lookup returns CDR1 SGHTA and CDR2 FQGNSA. The CDR3 sequence: CASSLRDRNTEAFF. The CDR3 DNA reads as TGTGCCAGCAGCTTAAGAGACCGTAACACTGAAGCTTTCTTT.

The J gene is TRBJ2-7, the V gene TRBV12-3 or TRBV12-4; TRBD1 is a possible D gene (5 bases). CDR3 length: 13 residues. V dropped 3 bases and J dropped 5 bases, with 11 bases sitting between them. The CDR3 is CASSLARVHEQYF. The DNA of the CDR3 is TGTGCCAGCAGTTTGGCCAGGGTCCACGAGCAGTACTTC.

This chain uses TRBV2 with TRBJ1-5, with a possible D match to TRBD1 (6 bases). Per germline, CDR1 SNHLY and CDR2 FYNNEI. Deletions cut 5 bases from V and 4 bases from J, with 9 bases between. CDR3 size: 13 residues. The CDR3 protein is CASSWDTNQPQHF. In nucleotides, the CDR3 is TGTGCCAGCAGTTGGGACACAAATCAGCCCCAGCATTTT.

The chain recombines TRBV19 with TRBJ2-7; D gene uncertain. The V gene's germline CDR1 is LNHDA and CDR2 SQIVND (reference sequence). CDR3 length equals 14 residues. Trimming removed 8 bases at V and 5 bases at J, with 19 bases between. The CDR3 spells CASPGPEVSDEQYF. The CDR3 DNA is TGTGCCAGTCCGGGTCCCGAGGTAAGCGACGAGCAGTACTTC.

This clone showed up just a few times. V and J are TRBV28 and TRBJ2-1; D gene ambiguous. The CDR3 runs 18 residues. Germline V gene data show CDR1 as MDHEN and CDR2 as SYDVKM. V was clipped by 5 bases and J by 4 bases, with 24 bases between them. This CDR3 is CASSRLAALLGGYNEQFF. CDR3 coding DNA: TGTGCCAGCAGTCGCTTGGCGGCACTCCTAGGCGGTTACAATGAGCAGTTCTTC. The full variable domain, its missing parts supplied by reference TRBV28 and TRBJ2-1, is DVKVTQSSRYLVKRTGEKVFLECVQDMDHENMFWYRQDPGLGLRLIYFSYDVKMKEKGDIPEGYSVSREKKERFSLILESASTNQTSMYLCASSRLAALLGGYNEQFFGPGTRLTVL.

The V call is TRBV6-2 or TRBV6-3, the J call TRBJ1-5; D is undetermined. Germline CDR1 reads MNHEY; CDR2 reads SVGEGT. Trimming left V 1 base short and J 0 bases short, with 1 base between. This CDR3 has 13 residues. The CDR3 spells CASSYYSNQPQHF. CDR3 coding DNA: TGTGCCAGCAGTTACTATAGCAATCAGCCCCAGCATTTT.